This T cell receptor (beta chain) was captured by sequencing in a study of radiotherapy plus CTLA-4 blockade in lung cancer. The overall study: Objective responses occurred in about a sixth of patients; around 30% had disease control.

Chemo-refractory metastatic non-small-cell lung cancer patients received focal radiation with ipilimumab CTLA-4 blockade. Findings and limits, study-wide: Increased serum interferon-beta after radiation also reportedly predicted response strongly. TCR clones of tumor origin grew in blood after radiotherapy plus ipilimumab.

V gave up 5 bases and J gave up 2 bases; unmatched junction bases: 6. CDR3 length: 14 amino acids. From germline, CDR1 is MNHEY and CDR2 SVGAGI. Concerning this clone: What it binds is unknown.

Produced via immunoSEQ multiplex PCR; TCRdb's table is partial and in-frame only. The sample contains approximately 60,000 clones, about 80% of which appear only once. The gene calls are TRBV6-5 and TRBJ2-7, with 7 nucleotides matching TRBD1. Sample: peripheral blood, taken from a patient treated with radiotherapy plus ipilimumab. This clonotype originated in a human donor with non-small cell lung cancer whose response to radiotherapy plus ipilimumab could not be evaluated. The DNA of the CDR3 is TGTGCCAGCAGTGACCGGGACAGCGCCTACGAGCAGTACTTC. It codes for CASSDRDSAYEQYF.